These 27 T cell receptor beta chains originate from one sample sequenced in a study of cytomegalovirus exposure and HLA in healthy donors. Researchers ran the PCR with 60 Vbeta and 13 Jbeta primers. Assay: immunoSEQ multiplex PCR; the TCRdb copy retains only in-frame clones and omits some. The data contain 130,000 or so clones, around 84% of them singletons. The sequenced sample consisted of PBMCs. Receptors were obtained from a woman aged 18-29 years in good health and CMV-seropositive.

This sequence joins TRBV30 and TRBJ2-7, with D perhaps matching TRBD2 (5 bases). CDR3 length equals 12 residues. Trimming took 3 bases from V and 8 from J, leaving 14 bases between them. Germline CDR1 is GTSNPN and CDR2 is SVGIG (reference sequence). CDR3 nucleotides: TGTGCCTGGAGCACGGCAGCTAGCAAGCAGTACTTC. Translated: CAWSTAASKQYF.

V usage is TRBV13 and J usage is TRBJ2-5, with unresolved D. The germline CDR1 and CDR2 sequences are PRHDT and FYEKMQ (reference sequence). The CDR3 has 16 amino acids. With 0 bases removed from V and 5 bases from J, the gap between germline ends came to 16 bases. The CDR3 reads CASSLGFNEYSETQYF. CDR3 DNA: TGTGCCAGCAGCTTAGGCTTCAACGAGTATTCGGAGACCCAGTACTTC.

The chain recombines TRBV7-9 with TRBJ2-2; the D gene is possibly TRBD2 (6 bases). V was pared by 5 bases and J by 5 bases, with 18 bases between. The CDR3 has 16 residues. The germline gives CDR1 SEHNR, CDR2 FQNEAQ (reference sequence). This chain's CDR3 is CASSVLGGVGTGELFF. In DNA, the CDR3 is TGTGCCAGCAGCGTTCTTGGCGGGGTGGGGACCGGGGAGCTGTTTTTT. Using reference TRBV7-9 and TRBJ2-2 for the parts outside the CDR3, the full variable domain is DTGVSQNPRHKITKRGQNVTFRCDPISEHNRLYWYRQTLGQGPEFLTYFQNEAQLEKSRLLSDRFSAERPKGSFSTLEIQRTEQGDSAMYLCASSVLGGVGTGELFFGEGSRLTVL.

The chain recombines TRBV10-2 with TRBJ2-2; TRBD2 matches at 7 bases. In germline, CDR1 is WSHSY, CDR2 SAAADI. The CDR3 extends over 15 amino acids. The V and J ends lost 4 bases and 5 bases, in that order; junction bases with no gene match: 7. The CDR3 DNA is TGCGCCAGCAGTGCCCCGGGGCGGGGGACCGGGGAGCTGTTTTTT. Its translation is CASSAPGRGTGELFF.

This sequence joins TRBV27 and TRBJ2-7; possibly TRBD1 for D (5 bases). CDR1 is MNHEY, CDR2 SMNVEV, per germline (reference sequence). Trimming pared 5 bases from V and 0 bases from J, leaving 11 bases between. The CDR3 contains 14 residues. CDR3 nucleotides: TGTGCCAGCAGTGTCTACAGGTCCTCCTACGAGCAGTACTTC. Amino acids: CASSVYRSSYEQYF.

This chain joins TRBV28 and TRBJ2-7; 7 bases map to TRBD1. Germline V gene data show CDR1 as MDHEN and CDR2 as SYDVKM. CDR3 length equals 11 residues. Trimming removed 9 bases from V and 3 bases from J; junction bases left unmatched: 2. Here the CDR3 DNA reads TGTGCCAGTGGGACAGACTACGAGCAGTACTTC. This gives the protein CASGTDYEQYF. The full variable domain, completed using reference TRBV28 and TRBJ2-7, is DVKVTQSSRYLVKRTGEKVFLECVQDMDHENMFWYRQDPGLGLRLIYFSYDVKMKEKGDIPEGYSVSREKKERFSLILESASTNQTSMYLCASGTDYEQYFGPGTRLTVT.

The CDR3, as DNA: TGTGCCACCTTTATGGACAGGGGGCCCGAGCAGTACTTC. Amino acids: CATFMDRGPEQYF. V is TRBV2 and J is TRBJ2-7; 11 nucleotides agree with TRBD1. The CDR3 runs 13 residues. Germline V CDR1 and CDR2: SNHLY, FYNNEI. After removal of 10 bases from V and 6 bases from J, the junction contained 8 bases not matched to a gene. Supplemented by reference TRBV2 and TRBJ2-7, the full variable domain reads EPEVTQTPSHQVTQMGQEVILRCVPISNHLYFYWYRQILGQKVEFLVSFYNNEISEKSEIFDDQFSVERPDGSNFTLKIRSTKLEDSAMYFCATFMDRGPEQYFGPGTRLTVT.

The chain recombines TRBV11-2 with TRBJ2-5, with 8 bases matching TRBD2. The germline V gene encodes CDR1 SGHAT and CDR2 FQNNGV. The CDR3 runs to 16 residues. V was pared by 2 bases and J by 4 bases, with 9 bases of the junction left unmatched. CDR3: CASSLLSGGMVETQYF. The CDR3 nucleotides read TGTGCCAGCAGCTTACTGAGCGGGGGCATGGTAGAGACCCAGTACTTC.

This chain uses TRBV7-9 with TRBJ1-1, with a weak D call TRBD1 (5 bases). The length of the CDR3 is 12 residues. V lost 3 bases and J lost 8, with 10 bases in between. CDR1 and CDR2 (germline): SEHNR, FQNEAQ (reference sequence). The CDR3 loop reads CASSFGQAEAFF. CDR3 in DNA: TGTGCCAGCAGCTTCGGACAAGCCGAAGCTTTCTTT. The whole variable domain, remainder taken from reference TRBV7-9 and TRBJ1-1, is DTGVSQNPRHKITKRGQNVTFRCDPISEHNRLYWYRQTLGQGPEFLTYFQNEAQLEKSRLLSDRFSAERPKGSFSTLEIQRTEQGDSAMYLCASSFGQAEAFFGQGTRLTVV.

V is TRBV4-1 and J is TRBJ1-3; a possible D gene is TRBD1 (6 bases). With 5 bases removed from V and 0 bases from J, the gap between germline ends came to 14 bases. CDR3 length: 16 residues. From germline, CDR1 is MGHRA and CDR2 YSYEKL. CDR3 sequence reads: CASSFNDRHSGNTIYF. The CDR3 region has the DNA TGCGCCAGCAGCTTTAACGACAGGCACTCTGGAAACACCATATATTTT.

V gene TRBV6-1 combines with J gene TRBJ2-5, with 14 bases aligning to TRBD2. Looked up from germline, CDR1 is MNHNS and CDR2 is SASEGT. The J segment lost 0 bases and the V segment lost 3 bases, leaving 6 bases of the junction unmatched. The CDR3 totals 18 residues. DNA for the CDR3: TGTGCCAGCAGTGAGACTAGCGGGGGGGCCCGAGACCAAGAGACCCAGTACTTC. Translating gives CASSETSGGARDQETQYF.

The rearrangement joins TRBV7-9 to TRBJ1-4; D is perhaps TRBD1 (6 bases). The V gene's germline CDR1 is SEHNR and CDR2 FQNEAQ (reference sequence). This CDR3 region has 12 residues. The V end lost 6 bases, the J end lost 14 bases, and 16 bases lay between the germline ends. In nucleotides, the CDR3 is TGTGCCAGCAGTTATAAACAGGGCAAGCTGTTTTTT. Amino acids: CASSYKQGKLFF.

The chain links TRBV6-4 to TRBJ2-1, with TRBD2 matching 7 bases. Germline V CDR1 and CDR2: MRHNA, SNTAGT. The length of the CDR3 is 15 residues. Trimming cost V 6 bases and J 7 bases; bases outside gene matches: 12. CDR3 amino acids: CASRHDQAGYNEQFF. DNA for the CDR3: TGTGCCAGCAGACATGACCAAGCGGGGTATAATGAGCAGTTCTTC.

J is TRBJ2-1 and V is TRBV19, with a possible D match to TRBD1 (5 bases). The CDR3 runs 12 residues. Trimming removed 7 bases at V and 9 bases at J, with 13 bases between. Germline-derived CDR1 and CDR2 are LNHDA and SQIVND (reference sequence). CDR3 amino acids: CASMARVGEQFF. The CDR3 nucleotides read TGTGCCAGTATGGCCAGGGTGGGTGAGCAGTTCTTC. Full variable domain (remainder filled in from reference TRBV19 and TRBJ2-1): DGGITQSPKYLFRKEGQNVTLSCEQNLNHDAMYWYRQDPGQGLRLIYYSQIVNDFQKGDIAEGYSVSREKKESFPLTVTSAQKNPTAFYLCASMARVGEQFFGPGTRLTVL.

This clone was seen a handful of times. The rearrangement links TRBV18 to TRBJ1-1, with a possible D match to TRBD1 (5 bases). The CDR3 consists of 15 residues. V was trimmed by 3 bases and J by 3 bases, leaving 14 bases between them. Germline CDR1 and CDR2: KGHSH and LQKENI. The chain's CDR3 is CASSPAGGGDTEAFF. As DNA, the CDR3 is TGTGCCAGCTCACCCGCCGGGGGTGGGGACACTGAAGCTTTCTTT.

The V and J genes are TRBV7-9 and TRBJ1-5, with 9 bases identical to TRBD1. The CDR3 consists of 15 residues. CDR1 is SEHNR, CDR2 FQNEAQ, per germline (reference sequence). The junction had 8 bases not matched to a gene; V was cut back by 4 bases and J by 7 bases. The CDR3 coding sequence is TGTGCCAGCAGCTGGGGCACAGGGGGCGGGCAGCCCCAGCATTTT. Encoded protein: CASSWGTGGGQPQHF.

The genes are TRBV6-6 and TRBJ1-2; perhaps TRBD1 as D (5 bases). The CDR3 has 14 amino acids. V was shortened by 6 bases and J by 4 bases, with 15 bases between the two germline ends. Germline V CDR1 and CDR2: MNHNY, SVGAGI (reference sequence). CDR3 sequence: CASSQDSYFYGYTF. For the CDR3, the DNA is TGTGCCAGCAGCCAAGACAGCTACTTCTATGGCTACACCTTC.

The chain is built from TRBV5-1 and TRBJ1-6, with 7 bases fitting TRBD1. V dropped 3 bases and J dropped 0; count of bases not matched to a gene: 0. The CDR3 length is 15 residues. The germline CDR1 and CDR2 sequences are SGHRS and YFSETQ. Here the CDR3 reads CASSWDSSYNSPLHF. The CDR3 nucleotides read TGCGCCAGCAGCTGGGACAGCTCCTATAATTCACCCCTCCACTTT.

The CDR3 DNA reads TGTGCCAGCAGTTTATGGGCGGGGGATAACTATGGCTACACCTTC. Its translation: CASSLWAGDNYGYTF. The chain joins TRBV27 to TRBJ1-2; weak D call: TRBD1 (5 bases). The CDR3 loop spans 15 amino acids. The germline V gene has CDR1 MNHEY and CDR2 SMNVEV (reference sequence). Trimming pared 1 base from V and 1 base from J, leaving 10 bases between.

V gene TRBV5-1 combines with J gene TRBJ2-7, with TRBD1 matching 9 bases. The CDR3 has 17 residues. The V gene end was trimmed by 4 bases and the J gene end by 7 bases; junction bases not matched to a gene: 18. Germline lookup yields CDR1 SGHRS and CDR2 YFSETQ. CDR3 region: CASSLVPPGQGIREQYF. The DNA of the CDR3 is TGCGCCAGCAGCCTGGTACCCCCCGGACAGGGGATCCGGGAGCAGTACTTC.

The chain links TRBV7-9 to TRBJ1-4, with D perhaps matching TRBD1 (5 bases). The CDR3 is made up of 15 amino acids. Trimming removed 5 bases from V and 3 bases from J, with 13 bases in between. CDR1 is SEHNR, CDR2 FQNEAQ, per germline (reference sequence). The CDR3 DNA follows: TGTGCCAGCAGCCGGGCGGAGGGACCTAATGAAAAACTGTTTTTT. Protein sequence: CASSRAEGPNEKLFF.

In this sample, this clone turned up once. This chain joins TRBV27 and TRBJ1-2, with D perhaps TRBD1 (6 bases). CDR3 size: 16 residues. Trimming left V 6 bases short and J 8 bases short, with 25 bases between. The germline CDR1 and CDR2 sequences are MNHEY and SMNVEV (reference sequence). This chain's CDR3 is CASSRIRDRPQGGYTF. CDR3 coding DNA: TGTGCCAGCAGCCGGATCCGAGACAGGCCCCAAGGGGGCTACACCTTC.

This clone has just one count. This sequence joins TRBV16 and TRBJ1-1, with a tentative D call TRBD1 (6 bases). V lost 1 base to trimming and J lost 6 bases, with 15 bases between them. The CDR3 contains 15 residues. Germline CDR1 reads KGHSY; CDR2 reads FQNENV. CDR3 in amino acids: CASSQYGRGFAEAFF. The CDR3 DNA is TGTGCCAGCAGCCAATATGGCAGGGGATTCGCTGAAGCTTTCTTT.

The chain employs TRBV7-7 and TRBJ2-1; TRBD1 aligns across 9 bases. Germline V gives CDR1 SSHAT, CDR2 FNYEAQ (reference sequence). V was clipped by 2 bases and J by 15 bases; unmatched bases: 5. The CDR3 extends over 12 amino acids. The DNA of the CDR3 is TGTGCCAGCAGCTTACCCGGGACAGGGCCGTTCTTC. Amino acid sequence: CASSLPGTGPFF.

Only a few counts were recorded for this clone. The chain joins TRBV6-1 to TRBJ1-1; the D gene is possibly TRBD1 (6 bases). V lost 6 bases and J 3 bases, leaving 14 bases between the germline ends. There are 14 residues in the CDR3. Per germline, CDR1 MNHNS and CDR2 SASEGT. The CDR3 spells CASSVNREHTEAFF. CDR3 coding DNA: TGTGCCAGCAGCGTAAACAGGGAGCACACTGAAGCTTTCTTT.

The chain uses TRBV27 and TRBJ2-3; unclear D gene. CDR3 length: 12 amino acids. The V and J ends lost 5 bases and 3 bases respectively, with 6 bases between them. Looked up from germline, CDR1 is MNHEY and CDR2 is SMNVEV (reference sequence). The CDR3 nucleotides are TGTGCCAGCAGTCTCCGGACAGATACGCAGTATTTT. Protein: CASSLRTDTQYF.

The V call is TRBV6-1, the J call TRBJ1-2; tentatively, D is TRBD1 (5 bases). Germline V CDR1 and CDR2: MNHNS, SASEGT. This CDR3 has 13 amino acids. With 7 bases removed from V and 4 bases from J, the gap between germline ends came to 13 bases. CDR3 in amino acids: CASIPSGGYGYTF. DNA for the CDR3: TGTGCCAGCATACCCTCGGGGGGCTATGGCTACACCTTC.